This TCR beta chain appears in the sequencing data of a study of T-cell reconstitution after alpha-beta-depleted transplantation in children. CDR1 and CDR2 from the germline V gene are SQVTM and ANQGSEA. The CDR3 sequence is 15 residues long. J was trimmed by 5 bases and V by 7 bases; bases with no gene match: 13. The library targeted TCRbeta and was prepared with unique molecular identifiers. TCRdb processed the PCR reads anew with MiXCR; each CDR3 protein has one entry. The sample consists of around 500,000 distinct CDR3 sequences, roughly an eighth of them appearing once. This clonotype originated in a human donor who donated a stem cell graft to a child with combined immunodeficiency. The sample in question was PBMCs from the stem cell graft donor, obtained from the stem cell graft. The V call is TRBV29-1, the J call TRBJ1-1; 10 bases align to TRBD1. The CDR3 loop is CSAQPTGGGETEAFF. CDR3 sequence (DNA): TGCAGCGCCCAGCCGACAGGGGGCGGGGAGACTGAAGCTTTCTTT.